What follows is one TCR beta chain and its context. Its antigen is currently not known. No base quality information exists; no much larger clone differs at one position. These data come from a study of blood T cell repertoires in COVID-19 (dated by TCRdb to 2019 to 2021). Some background on the complete study: Collaborator samples came from the United States, Italy and Spain and covered acute and convalescent phases of COVID-19. The dataset comprised deeply sampled blood TCRbeta repertoires from subjects exposed to, actively infected with, or recovered from COVID-19. The material from the prospective study consisted of cDNA or gDNA derived from T cells, B-cell-depleted T cells, or PBMCs. The samples were drawn from the first 160 participants of the ongoing ImmuneRACE study and from 1,254 subjects provided by 6 global collaborators. Where available, HLA class I and class II types were taken from metadata supplied by the sample provider and were not determined by assay-based typing. The repertoires were released in a freely available public database meant as a resource for research on the immune response to SARS-CoV-2. The sample metadata nearly always contained a de-identified subject ID, COVID-19 status, age in years and sex. The paper's findings and limits, for the study overall: How much clinical and demographic metadata was included differed by source and by participant, and the metadata was provided uncurated.

Collaborating institutions collected whole blood in K2EDTA tubes following their own protocols. Collaborator samples were shipped for TCRbeta analysis as frozen whole blood, isolated PBMCs, or DNA extracted from either sample type. TCRbeta CDR3 regions were amplified from genomic DNA by means of the immunoSEQ Assay, a bias-controlled multiplex PCR. Per the original workflow: The number of nucleated cells in each sample was estimated from the amplification of reference gene primers within the assay. Sequence reads were collapsed and filtered to measure the absolute abundance of every unique TCRbeta CDR3 rearrangement. For each sample, productive Simpson clonality was calculated as the square root of Simpson's diversity index across productive rearrangements. In its TCRdb copy, this immuneACCESS table keeps in-frame sequences only and misses some clones. Where compared with another copy, unresolved V genes explain less than half of these, and the others have no known cause. V and J calls plus clone size are reproduced from that table; the DNA served to infer D and trimming. In this sample the table shows 130,000 or so clones, more than 75% of which occur a single time. More than 2% of the sample comes from the top ten.

Its CDR3 holds 13 amino acids, cysteine through phenylalanine. CDR3 DNA only is kept here, 39 bases in frame from base 1. Trimming takes 7 bases off V and 6 bases off J; junction bases not matched to a gene: 7. The rearranged chain carries TRBV12-3 or TRBV12-4 and TRBJ2-7, and 9 junctional nucleotides match TRBD1. The receptor was derived from a man aged 65-85 years with active COVID-19. Sample: peripheral blood. The DNA is TGTGCCAGCACCGGGACAGGGAGTGGCGAGCAGTACTTC. Translation gives CASTGTGSGEQYF.